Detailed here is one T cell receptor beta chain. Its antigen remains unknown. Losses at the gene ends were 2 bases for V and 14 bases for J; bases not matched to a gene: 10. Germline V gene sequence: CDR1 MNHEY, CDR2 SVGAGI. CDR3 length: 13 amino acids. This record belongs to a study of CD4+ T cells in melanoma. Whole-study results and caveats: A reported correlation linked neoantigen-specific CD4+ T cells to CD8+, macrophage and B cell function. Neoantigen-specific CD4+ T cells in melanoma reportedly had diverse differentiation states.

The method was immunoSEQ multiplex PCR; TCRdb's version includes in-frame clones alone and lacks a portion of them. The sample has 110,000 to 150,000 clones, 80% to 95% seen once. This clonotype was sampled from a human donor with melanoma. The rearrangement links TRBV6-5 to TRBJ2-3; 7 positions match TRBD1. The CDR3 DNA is TGTGCCAGCAGTTACGGACCACAGGGGCTCCTGTATTTT. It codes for CASSYGPQGLLYF.